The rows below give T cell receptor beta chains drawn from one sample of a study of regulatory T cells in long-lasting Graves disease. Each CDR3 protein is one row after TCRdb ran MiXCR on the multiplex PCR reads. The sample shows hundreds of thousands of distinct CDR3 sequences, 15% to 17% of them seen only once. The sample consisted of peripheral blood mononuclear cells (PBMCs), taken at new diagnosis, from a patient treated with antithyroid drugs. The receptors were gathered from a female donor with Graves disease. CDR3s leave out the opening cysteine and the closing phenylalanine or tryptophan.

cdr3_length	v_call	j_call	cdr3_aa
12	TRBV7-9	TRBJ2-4	ASSAGQDGNIQY
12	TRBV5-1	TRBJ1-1	ASSFGQMNTEAF
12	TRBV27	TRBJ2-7	ASRGLAGAYEQY
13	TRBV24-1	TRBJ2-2	ATRGGRGHVGELF
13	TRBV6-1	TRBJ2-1	ASSKLAGGLNEQF
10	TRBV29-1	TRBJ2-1	STATGHNEQF
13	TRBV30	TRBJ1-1	AWFPGGASNTEAF
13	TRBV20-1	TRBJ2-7	SARPGTSGIYEQY
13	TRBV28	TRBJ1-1	ASSYTRTYRVEAF
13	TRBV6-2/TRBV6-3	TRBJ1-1	ASIDLGRMNTEAF
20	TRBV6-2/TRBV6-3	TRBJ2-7	ASSYYGDPTSGPRMLSYEQY
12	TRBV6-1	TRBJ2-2	ASSADRIDGELF
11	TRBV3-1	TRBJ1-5	AWRGGENQPQH
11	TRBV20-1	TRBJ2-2	SARGMVTGELF
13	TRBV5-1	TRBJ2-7	ASSLSGTLSYEQY
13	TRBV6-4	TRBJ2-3	ASSELSGGTDTQY
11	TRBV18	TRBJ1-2	ASSYGTTYGYT
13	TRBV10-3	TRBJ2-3	AISVSGGASDTQY
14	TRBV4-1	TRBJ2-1	ASSQVFRGGVNEQF
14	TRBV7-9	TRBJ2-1	ASSLGRRTSHNEQF
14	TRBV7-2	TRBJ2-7	ASSFLSGGQDYEQY
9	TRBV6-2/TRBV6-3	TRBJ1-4	ASSYREKLF
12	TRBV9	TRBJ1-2	ASSVEGAIYGYT
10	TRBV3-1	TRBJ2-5	ASSQYIETQY
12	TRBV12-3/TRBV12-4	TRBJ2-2	ASSLDGHTGELF
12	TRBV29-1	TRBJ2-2	SVVGSGITGELF
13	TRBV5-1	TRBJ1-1	ASSPQQGASTEAF
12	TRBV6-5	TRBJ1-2	ASSYSGQRRGYT
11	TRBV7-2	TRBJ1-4	ASSYNRVEKLF
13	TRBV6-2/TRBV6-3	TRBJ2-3	ASSTDGTPPDTQY
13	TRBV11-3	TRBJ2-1	ASSSRLAGVGEQF